These 25 T cell receptor beta chains were sequenced from one sample in a study of T cell responses to AZD1222 COVID-19 vaccine. Using immunoSEQ multiplex PCR, the repertoire was profiled, and TCRdb retains in-frame clones only, with some absent. The sample carries 250,000 or so clones, over 85% recorded once. Source: peripheral blood, taken on day 0 of AZD1222 vaccination. Receptors originate from an adult in good health.

This sequence joins TRBV29-1 and TRBJ1-1, with no clear D. CDR1 is SQVTM, CDR2 ANQGSEA, per germline. With 4 bases removed from V and 6 bases from J, the gap between germline ends came to 12 bases. CDR3 length: 12 amino acids. The chain's CDR3 is CSVASERAEAFF. The CDR3 nucleotides are TGCAGCGTTGCATCCGAGAGGGCTGAAGCTTTCTTT.

The J gene is TRBJ2-3, the V gene TRBV24-1, with 7 bases lining up with TRBD2. Germline-derived CDR1 and CDR2 are KGHDR and SFDVKD. Trimming cost V 1 base and J 8 bases; bases outside gene matches: 11. The CDR3 is made up of 16 amino acids. CDR3 loop: CATSDLRVGERGTQYF. For the CDR3, the DNA is TGTGCCACCAGTGATTTACGCGTCGGGGAGCGGGGTACGCAGTATTTT.

The chain couples TRBV10-3 to TRBJ1-1; D unclear. CDR1 and CDR2 from the germline V gene are ENHRY and SYGVKD. V gave up 4 bases and J gave up 1 base, with 13 bases separating them. The CDR3 is made up of 15 amino acids. The CDR3 loop reads CAISARSSRNTEAFF. CDR3 in DNA: TGTGCCATCAGTGCGCGGTCGAGCCGGAACACTGAAGCTTTCTTT.

This clone has just a few counts. The chain carries TRBV6-2 or TRBV6-3 and TRBJ1-5, with D hard to call. In germline, CDR1 is MNHEY, CDR2 SVGEGT. Trimming pared 3 bases from V and 4 bases from J, leaving 7 bases between. The CDR3 sequence is 13 residues long. The CDR3 region has the DNA TGTGCCAGCAGTTATTGGGGTAATCAGCCCCAGCATTTT. Its protein product is CASSYWGNQPQHF.

This chain connects TRBV7-2 to TRBJ1-1, with 7 bases aligning to TRBD1. V gave up 2 bases and J gave up 1 base; unmatched junction bases: 4. Germline V gives CDR1 SGHTA, CDR2 FQGNSA. This CDR3 has 15 amino acids. The CDR3: CASSLRTGPNTEAFF. The CDR3 DNA reads as TGTGCCAGCAGCTTAAGGACAGGCCCGAACACTGAAGCTTTCTTT.

This chain connects TRBV5-1 to TRBJ2-1, with 7 bases identical to TRBD2. This CDR3 is built from 16 residues. In germline, CDR1 is SGHRS, CDR2 YFSETQ. V lost 6 bases to trimming and J lost 0 bases; unmatched junction nucleotides: 9. CDR3 bases: TGCGCCAGCACCCAACTAGCGACCCGCTCCTACAATGAGCAGTTCTTC. It encodes CASTQLATRSYNEQFF.

Comment on this clone: Other nucleotide sequences from this sample produce the same CDR3. This chain links TRBV9 with TRBJ2-7, with D tentatively TRBD2 (6 bases). The CDR3 sequence is 11 residues long. Germline-derived CDR1 and CDR2 are SGDLS and YYNGEE. With 3 bases removed from V and 6 bases from J, the gap between germline ends came to 7 bases. The CDR3 sequence: CASSAGVEQYF. The DNA of the CDR3 is TGTGCCAGCAGCGCGGGGGTCGAGCAGTACTTC.

This sequence joins TRBV4-3 and TRBJ2-5; no reliable D call. The germline V and J ends were trimmed by 5 bases and 4 bases, with 11 bases remaining between them. The CDR3 extends over 13 amino acids. Germline-derived CDR1 and CDR2 are LGHNA and YSLEER. The CDR3 loop reads CASSYTSGETQYF. In DNA, the CDR3 is TGCGCCAGCAGCTATACCTCCGGAGAGACCCAGTACTTC.

The chain joins TRBV11-3 to TRBJ1-5, with a possible D match to TRBD1 (6 bases). Trimming left V 5 bases short and J 0 bases short, with 17 bases between. CDR3 size: 17 residues. Germline V gene data show CDR1 as SGHNT and CDR2 as YENEEA. The CDR3 sequence: CASSTRDKMNSNQPQHF. The CDR3 region has the DNA TGTGCCAGCAGCACCCGGGACAAAATGAATAGCAATCAGCCCCAGCATTTT.

The rearrangement uses TRBV5-1 and TRBJ1-2, with unresolved D. This CDR3 region has 13 residues. Per the germline V gene, CDR1 is SGHRS and CDR2 is YFSETQ. V was cut by 4 bases and J by 7 bases, with 14 bases left in between. The CDR3: CASSPGPGGGYTF. The CDR3 DNA reads as TGCGCCAGCAGCCCCGGGCCCGGTGGTGGCTACACCTTC.

This chain uses TRBV7-2 with TRBJ2-3; 8 bases are shared with TRBD1. V trimming: 5 bases; J trimming: 0 bases; junction bases outside the gene matches: 4. The germline CDR1 and CDR2 sequences are SGHTA and FQGNSA. This CDR3 spans 15 amino acids. The CDR3 region is CASSQDRASTDTQYF. The CDR3 bases are TGTGCCAGCAGCCAGGACAGGGCTAGCACAGATACGCAGTATTTT.

The chain carries TRBV7-2 and TRBJ2-7, with a weak D call TRBD1 (6 bases). The CDR3 length is 14 residues. Deletions cut 1 base from V and 6 bases from J, with 13 bases between. Germline V gene sequence: CDR1 SGHTA, CDR2 FQGNSA. The CDR3 coding sequence is TGTGCCAGCAGCTTAGGGGACATAGGGCGCGAGCAGTACTTC. Protein product: CASSLGDIGREQYF.

The genes are TRBV7-9 and TRBJ2-7; 8 positions match TRBD2. The CDR3 spans 16 residues. Unmatched junction bases numbered 12, after V lost 5 bases and J lost 3 bases. Per germline, CDR1 SEHNR and CDR2 FQNEAQ (reference sequence). The CDR3 coding sequence is TGTGCCAGCAGCCCGCGGTCTACTAGCGGATTCTACGAGCAGTACTTC. Its protein product is CASSPRSTSGFYEQYF.

The rearrangement uses TRBV5-1 and TRBJ1-1; no reliable D call. The CDR3 runs to 15 residues. V lost 4 bases to trimming and J lost 4 bases, with 17 bases between them. Per the germline V gene, CDR1 is SGHRS and CDR2 is YFSETQ. CDR3 in DNA: TGCGCCAGCAGCCCTCCGGGCGGAGGGCCCACTGAAGCTTTCTTT. Encoded protein: CASSPPGGGPTEAFF.

V gene TRBV28 combines with J gene TRBJ1-5; D is unclear. Germline CDR1 is MDHEN and CDR2 is SYDVKM. CDR3 length: 13 amino acids. Trimming removed 1 base from V and 7 bases from J, with 8 bases in between. CDR3: CASSLSGYQPQHF. CDR3 coding DNA: TGTGCCAGCAGTTTATCGGGATACCAGCCCCAGCATTTT.

V and J are TRBV19 and TRBJ1-1; D gene unclear. Trimming took 1 base from V and 4 from J, leaving 13 bases between them. Germline CDR1 LNHDA, CDR2 SQIVND (reference sequence). The CDR3 runs 15 residues. The CDR3 sequence is CASSIGPSESTEAFF. In DNA, the CDR3 is TGTGCCAGTAGTATAGGACCGTCAGAGAGCACTGAAGCTTTCTTT.

The gene calls are TRBV28 and TRBJ1-1; tentative D call: TRBD1 (6 bases). This CDR3 spans 14 amino acids. The V end was cut by 6 bases, the J end by 2 bases, with 13 bases between. Germline CDR1 and CDR2: MDHEN and SYDVKM. The CDR3 region has the DNA TGTGCCAGCAGGGGGGGACATCTCAACACTGAAGCTTTCTTT. Translating gives CASRGGHLNTEAFF.

The chain employs TRBV7-2 and TRBJ1-6; 7 positions agree with TRBD1. The germline gives CDR1 SGHTA, CDR2 FQGNSA. V dropped 5 bases and J dropped 9; count of bases not matched to a gene: 13. CDR3 length equals 16 residues. The CDR3, as DNA: TGTGCCAGCAGCGTACGGGACAGTCGAGGAGGTTCACCCCTCCACTTT. Its translation is CASSVRDSRGGSPLHF.

In DNA, the CDR3 is TGTGCCAGCAGCGTGACTAGCGGGAGTGGAGAGACCCAGTACTTC. Its protein product is CASSVTSGSGETQYF. The chain is built from TRBV9 and TRBJ2-5; 12 bases are a match to TRBD2. Germline V CDR1 and CDR2: SGDLS, YYNGEE. V gave up 2 bases and J gave up 4 bases; unmatched junction bases: 3. The CDR3 is 15 residues long.

The J gene is TRBJ1-6, the V gene TRBV6-1; perhaps TRBD1 as D (5 bases). The length of the CDR3 is 15 residues. Trimming took off 6 bases at V and 7 bases at J, with 16 bases between the two ends. Germline-derived CDR1 and CDR2 are MNHNS and SASEGT. The CDR3 reads CASSQKQGVNSPLHF. As DNA, the CDR3 is TGTGCCAGCAGCCAGAAGCAGGGTGTGAATTCACCCCTCCACTTT.

The chain employs TRBV14 and TRBJ1-5; D unclear. V was trimmed by 4 bases and J by 3 bases, leaving 10 bases between them. Per germline, CDR1 SGHDN and CDR2 FVKESK. The CDR3 is made up of 14 amino acids. CDR3 coding DNA: TGTGCCAGCAGCCGGGCCGGTACCAATCAGCCCCAGCATTTT. Amino acid sequence: CASSRAGTNQPQHF.

The chain couples TRBV5-1 to TRBJ2-7; maybe TRBD1 (5 bases). Trimming removed 2 bases from V and 2 bases from J, with 8 bases in between. This CDR3 is 13 amino acids long. The germline V gene has CDR1 SGHRS and CDR2 YFSETQ. The CDR3 nucleotides are TGCGCCAGCAGCTTACAGGTCACCTACGAGCAGTACTTC. This sequence encodes CASSLQVTYEQYF.

This chain links TRBV3-1 (or the pseudogene TRBV3-2) with TRBJ1-1; D is perhaps TRBD1 (5 bases). The CDR3 is made up of 15 amino acids. Germline CDR1 reads LGHDT; CDR2 reads YNNKEL (reference sequence). Trimming stripped 1 base from V and 1 base from J, with 10 bases between. The CDR3 nucleotides are TGTGCCAGCAGCCAAGGCTCGGGGGGGAACACTGAAGCTTTCTTT. It yields the protein CASSQGSGGNTEAFF.

The rearrangement joins TRBV7-9 to TRBJ1-2; D remains unclear. Germline V gene sequence: CDR1 SEHNR, CDR2 FQNEAQ (reference sequence). The CDR3 consists of 12 residues. Trimming removed 4 bases from V and 3 bases from J, with 6 bases in between. DNA of the CDR3: TGTGCCAGCAGCTCCGAGTACTATGGCTACACCTTC. Protein sequence: CASSSEYYGYTF.

V usage is TRBV18 and J usage is TRBJ1-1; D unresolved. CDR3 length equals 13 residues. V lost 5 bases, J lost 0 bases, and 7 bases lay in between. In germline, CDR1 is KGHSH, CDR2 LQKENI. The CDR3 here is CASSMTMNTEAFF. The CDR3 DNA reads TGTGCCAGCTCAATGACCATGAACACTGAAGCTTTCTTT.